Listed below are T cell receptor beta chains from one sample, sequenced in a study of PD-L1 blockade in urothelial cancer. Profiled with immunoSEQ multiplex PCR; TCRdb holds only in-frame clones, not every one. The top ten clones hold over 7.5% of a sample with tens of thousands of clones, about four fifths of them seen once. Sequenced material: PBMCs, taken around atezolizumab (anti-PD-L1) treatment. These TCRs come from an older man with urothelial cancer. The CDR3 runs from the conserved cysteine through the conserved F or W. Fields, in order: V gene, D gene, J gene, clone size, CDR3 DNA, CDR3 protein. D genes are given only for firm matches. Size is stated for part of the rows, as once, few or many counts, or as a class when the clone is expanded.

TRBV19	NA	TRBJ1-1	NA	TGTGCCAGTAGTGCGCTCAGGGTGAGAAAGACTGAAGCTTTCTTT	CASSALRVRKTEAFF
TRBV7-9	TRBD1	TRBJ1-1	NA	TGTGCCAGCAGCTTAATGGGGGGCACAGGGGGCACTGAAGCTTTCTTT	CASSLMGGTGGTEAFF
TRBV28	NA	TRBJ2-3	NA	TGTGCCACAGGAGGGGGGGAGTTAGATACGCAGTATTTT	CATGGGELDTQYF
TRBV11-1	NA	TRBJ2-7	NA	TGTGCCAGCAGCCCGCCGGGGGGCAGCTCCTACGAGCAGTACTTC	CASSPPGGSSYEQYF
TRBV25-1	NA	TRBJ1-1	NA	TGTGCCAGCAGTCCCAGGGAATGGACTGAAGCTTTCTTT	CASSPREWTEAFF
TRBV18	TRBD1	TRBJ1-2	NA	TGTGCCAGCTCACCGGCACAGGGGACCTATGGCTACACCTTC	CASSPAQGTYGYTF
TRBV7-2	TRBD1	TRBJ1-1	NA	TGTGCCAGCAGCGGACAAACGGGACAGGGGACTGAAGCTTTCTTT	CASSGQTGQGTEAFF
TRBV7-6	NA	TRBJ2-7	NA	TGTGCCAGCAGCGACGGACTGTACTACGAGCAGTACTTC	CASSDGLYYEQYF
TRBV5-1	NA	TRBJ2-7	NA	TGCGCCAGCAGCTTGGGGAGTGGACAGACCGCCTACGAGCAGTACTTC	CASSLGSGQTAYEQYF
TRBV6-5	NA	TRBJ1-6	once	TGTGCCAGTCGACGGGGGGCTAGGTCACCCCTCCACTTT	CASRRGARSPLHF
TRBV27	NA	TRBJ2-7	NA	TGTGCCAGCAGTTGGTTGGGCCGCAGCTCCTACGAGCAGTACTTC	CASSWLGRSSYEQYF
TRBV7-3	TRBD2	TRBJ2-1	NA	TGTGCCAGCAGCCCCTCCGGCGGGAGTAGGAATGAGCAGTTCTTC	CASSPSGGSRNEQFF
TRBV7-2	NA	TRBJ1-1	NA	TGTGCCAGCAGCTTTCGGGGAGCTTTCTTT	CASSFRGAFF
TRBV7-9	TRBD1	TRBJ2-3	once	TGTGCCAGCAGATCGACAGGGATGTCAGATACGCAGTATTTT	CASRSTGMSDTQYF
TRBV2	TRBD1	TRBJ2-2	few	TGTGCCAGCAGCGAAAGGACAGGGGGTCGAGACACCGGGGAGCTGTTTTTT	CASSERTGGRDTGELFF
TRBV4-2	NA	TRBJ2-1	NA	TGTGCCAGCAGCCAAGATGGCCTAGTCTCCTACAATGAGCAGTTCTTC	CASSQDGLVSYNEQFF
TRBV11-3	NA	TRBJ2-7	once	TGTGCCAGCAGCCCCGTGGGGGGACCCTACGAGCAGTACTTC	CASSPVGGPYEQYF
TRBV20-1	NA	TRBJ2-1	NA	TGCAGTGCTTTCTTTAATGAGCAGTTCTTC	CSAFFNEQFF
TRBV27	TRBD2	TRBJ2-5	few	TGTGCCAGCAGTTTCAGCACAGCGGGGGAGACCCAGTACTTC	CASSFSTAGETQYF
TRBV27	NA	TRBJ1-1	NA	TGTGCCAGCAGTGCGCGGGGGGGACGGGACACTGAAGCTTTCTTT	CASSARGGRDTEAFF
TRBV6-5	TRBD1	TRBJ2-3	NA	TGTGCCAGCACTCAGGGGGAGAGTTATACGCAGTATTTT	CASTQGESYTQYF
TRBV5-4	NA	TRBJ1-1	NA	TGTGCCAGCAGCTTGGCGTCAGACAGTAACACTGAAGCTTTCTTT	CASSLASDSNTEAFF
TRBV29-1	NA	TRBJ2-2	few	TGCAGCGTAGAAATCAACCTAGGCACCGGGGAGCTGTTTTTT	CSVEINLGTGELFF
TRBV19	TRBD1	TRBJ1-2	NA	TGTGCCAGTAGACCGGGACAGGGAATCTATGGCTACACCTTC	CASRPGQGIYGYTF
TRBV2	TRBD1	TRBJ1-3	NA	TGTGCCAGCAGTGGGACAGGGGGCGCAGGCTCTGGAAACACCATATATTTT	CASSGTGGAGSGNTIYF
TRBV5-1	TRBD1	TRBJ2-5	NA	TGCGCCAGCAGCTCCGGGACAGGGGGAGATGAGACCCAGTACTTC	CASSSGTGGDETQYF
TRBV11-3	NA	TRBJ2-1	once	TGTGCCAGCAGCTTAGAAAGCTGGGGGGGGCTACGGTACAATGAGCAGTTCTTC	CASSLESWGGLRYNEQFF
TRBV15	TRBD1	TRBJ1-1	NA	TGTGCCACCAGCAGAGGGTGGGACAGGGACACTGAAGCTTTCTTT	CATSRGWDRDTEAFF
TRBV30	NA	TRBJ2-2	NA	TGTGCCTGGAGACGCGGGTGGGCCGGGGAGCTGTTTTTT	CAWRRGWAGELFF
TRBV21-1	NA	TRBJ2-4	NA	TGTGCCAGCAGCCAAGGTGGGGGCGCTCGGTTTTCGGCCAAAAACATTCAGTACTTC	CASSQGGGARFSAKNIQYF
TRBV6-5	TRBD1	TRBJ1-3	NA	TGTGCCAGCAGTCGGACAGGGGGGTCTGGAAACACCATATATTTT	CASSRTGGSGNTIYF
TRBV5-1	NA	TRBJ2-7	few	TGCGCCAGCAGCTTGGACAGGGACCTCTACGAGCAGTACTTC	CASSLDRDLYEQYF
TRBV9	TRBD2	TRBJ2-7	NA	TGTGCCAGCAGCCCGGGGGCGGGAGGTTACGAGCAGTACTTC	CASSPGAGGYEQYF
TRBV7-3	TRBD1	TRBJ2-7	NA	TGTGCCAGCAGCCCGGGACAGGAGAAATACGAGCAGTACTTC	CASSPGQEKYEQYF
TRBV2	TRBD2	TRBJ2-3	NA	TGTGCCAGCCTGCGGGGGAGGAACACAGATACGCAGTATTTT	CASLRGRNTDTQYF
TRBV12-5	NA	TRBJ1-2	NA	TGTGCTAGTGGTCCCCCAGGGGCGGGTGGCTACACCTTC	CASGPPGAGGYTF
TRBV7-2	TRBD2	TRBJ2-1	NA	TGTGCCAGCAGCTTAAATCCTAGCGGGAGTGGGAGCGATGAGCAGTTCTTC	CASSLNPSGSGSDEQFF
TRBV7-9	TRBD1	TRBJ2-5	NA	TGTGCCAGCAGCTTCACCAGGGGGAACCACCAAGAGACCCAGTACTTC	CASSFTRGNHQETQYF
TRBV18	TRBD1	TRBJ1-5	NA	TGTGCCAGCTCACCGACAGGGCTCGGTAGCAATCAGCCCCAGCATTTT	CASSPTGLGSNQPQHF
TRBV28	NA	TRBJ1-1	NA	TGTGCCAGCAGTTTATCAGGGAGGGCCACTGAAGCTTTCTTT	CASSLSGRATEAFF
TRBV19	NA	TRBJ1-1	NA	TGTGCCAGTAGTCAGACACCCCCCGGTGGGGCTTTCTTT	CASSQTPPGGAFF
TRBV11-1	TRBD1	TRBJ2-7	NA	TGTGCCAGCAGCCCGGCCCGGGCAGGGGGGCAGTACTTC	CASSPARAGGQYF
TRBV11-1	TRBD1	TRBJ2-7	NA	TGTGCCAGCAGCTCGGAAGGGGACAGCTTTTCCTTC	CASSSEGDSFSF
TRBV5-1	TRBD1	TRBJ2-7	NA	TGCGCCAGCAGCCTGACAGGACAGGGGTACTCCTACGAGCAGTACTTC	CASSLTGQGYSYEQYF
TRBV6-6	TRBD2	TRBJ2-3	NA	TGTGCCAGCAGTTACGCCGGGGGGTCAGCAGATACGCAGTATTTT	CASSYAGGSADTQYF
TRBV27	NA	TRBJ2-6	once	TGTGCCAGCAGTTTCGGACACCTAAGCTCTGGGGCCAACGTCCTGACTTTC	CASSFGHLSSGANVLTF
TRBV7-9	NA	TRBJ2-3	NA	TGTGCCAGCAGCTTAGGTCTAGCAGTTAGCACAGATACGCAGTATTTT	CASSLGLAVSTDTQYF
TRBV6-6	TRBD1	TRBJ2-5	NA	TGTGCCAGCAGTTCCTCCGGGACAGGGGGGGAGACCCAGTACTTC	CASSSSGTGGETQYF
TRBV19	NA	TRBJ1-1	few	TGTGCCAGTAGTATAAGGGGCCAGGGGAATGAAGCTTTCTTT	CASSIRGQGNEAFF
TRBV5-6	NA	TRBJ1-3	NA	TGTGCCAGCAGCTCGATGATCCGGGGGGGAAACACCATATATTTT	CASSSMIRGGNTIYF
TRBV5-6	NA	TRBJ1-2	NA	TGTGCCAGCAGCTTGAAAGGGGGCTATGGCTACACCTTC	CASSLKGGYGYTF
TRBV7-2	NA	TRBJ2-7	NA	TGTGCCAGCAGCTTACTTCTCCACACCCTCTACGAGCAGTACTTC	CASSLLLHTLYEQYF
TRBV10-1	TRBD1	TRBJ1-6	few	TGCGCCAGCGGACAGGGAAGTTCACCCCTCCACTTT	CASGQGSSPLHF